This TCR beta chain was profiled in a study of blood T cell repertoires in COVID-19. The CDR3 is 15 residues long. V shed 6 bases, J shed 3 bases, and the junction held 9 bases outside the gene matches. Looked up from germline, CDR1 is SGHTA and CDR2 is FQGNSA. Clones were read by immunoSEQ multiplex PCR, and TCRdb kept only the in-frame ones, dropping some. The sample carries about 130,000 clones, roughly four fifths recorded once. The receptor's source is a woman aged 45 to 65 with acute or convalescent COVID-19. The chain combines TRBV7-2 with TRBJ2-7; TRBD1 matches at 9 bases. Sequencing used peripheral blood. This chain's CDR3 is CASRRPGQGFYEQYF. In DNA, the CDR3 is TGTGCCAGCAGGAGACCGGGACAGGGATTCTACGAGCAGTACTTC.